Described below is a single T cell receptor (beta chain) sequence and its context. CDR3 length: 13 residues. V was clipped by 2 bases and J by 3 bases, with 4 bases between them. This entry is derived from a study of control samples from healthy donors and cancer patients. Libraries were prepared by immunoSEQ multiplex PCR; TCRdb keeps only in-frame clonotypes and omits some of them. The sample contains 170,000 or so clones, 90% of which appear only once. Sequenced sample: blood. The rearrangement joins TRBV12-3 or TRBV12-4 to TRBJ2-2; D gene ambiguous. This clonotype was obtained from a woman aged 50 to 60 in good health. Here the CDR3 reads CASSLQDTGELFF. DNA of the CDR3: TGTGCCAGCAGTTTACAGGACACCGGGGAGCTGTTTTTT.